This T cell receptor beta chain was documented in a study of OX40 agonist ivuxolimab in advanced cancers. Study-level points and caveats: The study observed clonal expansion of CD4+ and CD8+ blood T cells by week 6 at 0.1 to 3.0 mg/kg.

Sequencing used immunoSEQ multiplex PCR; TCRdb keeps in-frame clones, though not all of them. The sample yields 70,000 to 85,000 clones, approximately 94% seen once. As for this clone: Its specificity is not known.

V was pared by 0 bases and J by 7 bases, with 10 bases between. The CDR3 length is 15 residues. Germline V gene data show CDR1 as MGHRA and CDR2 as YSYEKL. The TCR comes from an adult with an advanced solid tumor such as melanoma, head and neck, liver or kidney cancer. The sequences come from CD4+ or CD8+ T cells sorted from blood, collected in a trial of the OX40 agonist ivuxolimab. The gene calls are TRBV4-1 and TRBJ1-6; D possibly corresponds to TRBD1 (6 bases). CDR3 region: CASSQEAGVNSPLHF. The CDR3 DNA reads as TGCGCCAGCAGCCAAGAGGCAGGGGTGAATTCACCCCTCCACTTT.